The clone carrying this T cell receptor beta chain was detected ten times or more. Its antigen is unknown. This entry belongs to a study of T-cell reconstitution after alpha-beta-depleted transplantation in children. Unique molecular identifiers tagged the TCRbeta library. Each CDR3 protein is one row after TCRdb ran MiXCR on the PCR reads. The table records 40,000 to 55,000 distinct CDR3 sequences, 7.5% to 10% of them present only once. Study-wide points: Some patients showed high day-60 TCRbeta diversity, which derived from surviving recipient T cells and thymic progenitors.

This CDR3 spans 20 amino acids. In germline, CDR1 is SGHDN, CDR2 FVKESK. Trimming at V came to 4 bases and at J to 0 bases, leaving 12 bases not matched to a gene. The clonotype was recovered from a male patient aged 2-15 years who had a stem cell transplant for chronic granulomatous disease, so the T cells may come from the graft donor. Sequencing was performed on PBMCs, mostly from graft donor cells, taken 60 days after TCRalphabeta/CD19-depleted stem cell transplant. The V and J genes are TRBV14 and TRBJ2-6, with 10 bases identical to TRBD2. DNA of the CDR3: TGTGCCAGCAGCCGGGATCCCGTAGCGGGAGGTACCTCTGGGGCCAACGTCCTGACTTTC. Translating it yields CASSRDPVAGGTSGANVLTF.